The rows below give T cell receptor beta chains drawn from one sample of a study of blood T cell repertoires in COVID-19. The protocol was immunoSEQ multiplex PCR, while the TCRdb copy is restricted to in-frame clones and leaves out a portion. The sample lists about 230,000 clones, 85% occurring once. Input material: peripheral blood. These receptors originate from a man aged 40-49 years with acute or convalescent COVID-19. CDR3s include the opening cysteine and the closing phenylalanine or tryptophan.

>TRBV7-8
CASSGDTGEQYF
>TRBV5-4
CASSSPGLHTDTQYF
>TRBV7-2
CASSFPGVRVGGYTF
>TRBV27
CASSFGATPHEQYF
>TRBV5-4
CASSLRDSRTDTQYF
>TRBV3-1/TRBV3-2
CASSQGGGAANEQFF
>TRBV25-1
CASKRDTGISEKLFF
>TRBV29-1
CSVRQGVTDTQYF
>TRBV18
CASSQSDRGEKLFF
>TRBV29-1
CSVDGGTDTQYF
>TRBV11-2
CASSLGGTDTQYF
>TRBV30
CAWSADRSYGYTF
>TRBV6-5
CASSSGQVYEKLFF
>TRBV6-8
CASTQSNNEQFF
>TRBV29-1
CSVGHDYPSSYNEQFF
>TRBV5-1
CASSLIGDKNIQYF
>TRBV15
CATSRENHAGFAYNEQFF
>TRBV7-3
CASSLTANYGYTF
>TRBV2
CAGTRDVNEKLFF
>TRBV27
CASTSAREGYGYTF
>TRBV30
CAWSIGREKLFF
>TRBV7-8
CASSLATGDQPQHF
>TRBV7-2
CASSLDSGSVNEQYF
>TRBV10-2
CASSESKGSGYSTDTQYF
>TRBV9
CASSPLTGDVGEKLFF
>TRBV7-9
CASSLFTSGGAYEQYF
>TRBV5-1
CASSLMGGSYNEQFF
>TRBV6-1
CASSEVVRTRSYSYEQYF
>TRBV5-8
CASRERPDQPQHF
>TRBV27
CASSLYSRQLIAKNIQYF
>TRBV6-6
CASSRDNSNNEQFF
>TRBV14
CASSRQTGGSYEQYF
>TRBV5-1
CASSLAAGLSDTQYF
>TRBV25-1
CASSENGEYYDGYTF
>TRBV5-6
CASSLQSSWGDQPQHF
>TRBV19
CASSTGARPGAFF
>TRBV6-1
CASSEGRGGKGPQHF